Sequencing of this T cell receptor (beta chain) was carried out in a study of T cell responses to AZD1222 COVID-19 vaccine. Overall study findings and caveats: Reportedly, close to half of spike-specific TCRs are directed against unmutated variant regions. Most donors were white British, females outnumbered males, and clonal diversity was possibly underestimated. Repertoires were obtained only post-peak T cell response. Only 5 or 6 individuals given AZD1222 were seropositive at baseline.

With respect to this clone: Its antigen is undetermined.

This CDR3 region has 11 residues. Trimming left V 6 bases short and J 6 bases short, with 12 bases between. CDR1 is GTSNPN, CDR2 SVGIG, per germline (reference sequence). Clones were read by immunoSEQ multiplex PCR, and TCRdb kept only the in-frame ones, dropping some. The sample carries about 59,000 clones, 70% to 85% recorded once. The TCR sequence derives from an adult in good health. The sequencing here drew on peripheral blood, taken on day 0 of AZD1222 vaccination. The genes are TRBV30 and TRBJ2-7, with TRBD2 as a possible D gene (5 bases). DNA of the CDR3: TGTGCCTGCGGCAGGAGCGGCGAGCAGTACGTC. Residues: CACGRSGEQYV.